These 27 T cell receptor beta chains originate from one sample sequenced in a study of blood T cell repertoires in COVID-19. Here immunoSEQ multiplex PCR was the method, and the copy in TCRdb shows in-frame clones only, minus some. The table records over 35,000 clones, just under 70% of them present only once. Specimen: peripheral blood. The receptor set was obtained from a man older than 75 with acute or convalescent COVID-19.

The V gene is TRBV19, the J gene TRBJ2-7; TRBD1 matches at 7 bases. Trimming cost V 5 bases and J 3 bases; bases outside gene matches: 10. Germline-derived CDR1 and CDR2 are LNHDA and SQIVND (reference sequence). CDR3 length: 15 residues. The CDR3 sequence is CASSLRGLEYYEQYF. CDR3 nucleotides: TGTGCCAGTAGTTTGAGGGGGCTGGAATACTACGAGCAGTACTTC.

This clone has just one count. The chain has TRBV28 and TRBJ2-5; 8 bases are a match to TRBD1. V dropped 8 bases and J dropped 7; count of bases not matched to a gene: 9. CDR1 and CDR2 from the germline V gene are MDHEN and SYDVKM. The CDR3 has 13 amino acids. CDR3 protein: CASRDRPPRTQYF. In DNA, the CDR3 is TGTGCCAGCCGGGACAGGCCTCCTCGGACCCAGTACTTC.

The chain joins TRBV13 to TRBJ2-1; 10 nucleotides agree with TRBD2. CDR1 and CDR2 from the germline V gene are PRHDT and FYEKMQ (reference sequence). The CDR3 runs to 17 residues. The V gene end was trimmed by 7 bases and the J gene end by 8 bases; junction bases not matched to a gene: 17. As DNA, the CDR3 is TGTGCCAGCACCCCGTTGGGTAGCGGGGGGCCTGGGGATGAGCAGTTCTTC. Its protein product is CASTPLGSGGPGDEQFF.

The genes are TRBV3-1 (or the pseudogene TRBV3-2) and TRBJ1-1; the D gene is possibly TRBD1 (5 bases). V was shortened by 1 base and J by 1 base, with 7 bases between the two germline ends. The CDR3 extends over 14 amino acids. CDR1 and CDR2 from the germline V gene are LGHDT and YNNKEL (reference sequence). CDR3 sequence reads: CASSQGQRNTEAFF. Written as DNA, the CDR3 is TGTGCCAGCAGCCAAGGACAGCGGAACACTGAAGCTTTCTTT.

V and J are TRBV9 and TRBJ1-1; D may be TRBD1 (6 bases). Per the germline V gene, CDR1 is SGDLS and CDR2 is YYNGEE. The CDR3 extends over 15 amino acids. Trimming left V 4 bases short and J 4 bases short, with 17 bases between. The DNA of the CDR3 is TGTGCCAGCAGCCCCCCACTGGGGGCGGGCACTGAAGCTTTCTTT. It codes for CASSPPLGAGTEAFF. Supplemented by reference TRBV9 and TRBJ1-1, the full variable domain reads DSGVTQTPKHLITATGQRVTLRCSPRSGDLSVYWYQQSLDQGLQFLIQYYNGEERAKGNILERFSAQQFPDLHSELNLSSLELGDSALYFCASSPPLGAGTEAFFGQGTRLTVV.

CDR3: CASSALTGFSGNTIYF. CDR3 coding DNA: TGTGCCAGCAGCGCACTGACAGGGTTTTCTGGAAACACCATATATTTT. The rearrangement joins TRBV9 to TRBJ1-3; 7 nucleotides align to TRBD1. CDR3 length: 16 residues. V shed 3 bases and J 1 base; nucleotides not matched to a gene: 7. Germline V gene sequence: CDR1 SGDLS, CDR2 YYNGEE.

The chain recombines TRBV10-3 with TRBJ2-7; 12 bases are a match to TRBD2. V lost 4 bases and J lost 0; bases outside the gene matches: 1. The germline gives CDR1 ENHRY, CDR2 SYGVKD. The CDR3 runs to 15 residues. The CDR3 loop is CAISGLAGDSYEQYF. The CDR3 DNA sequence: TGTGCCATCAGTGGACTAGCGGGGGACTCCTACGAGCAGTACTTC.

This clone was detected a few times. The CDR3 reads CASRIAADTEAFF. The CDR3 nucleotides read TGCGCCAGCCGGATCGCGGCAGACACTGAAGCTTTCTTT. This sequence joins TRBV5-1 and TRBJ1-1; D gene uncertain. V lost 7 bases, J lost 3 bases, and 13 bases lay in between. Germline values: CDR1 SGHRS, CDR2 YFSETQ. The CDR3 has 13 residues.

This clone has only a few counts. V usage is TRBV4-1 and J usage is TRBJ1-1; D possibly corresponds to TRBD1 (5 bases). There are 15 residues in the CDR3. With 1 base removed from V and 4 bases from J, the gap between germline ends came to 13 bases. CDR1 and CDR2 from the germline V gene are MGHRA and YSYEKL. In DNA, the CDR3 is TGCGCCAGCAGCCAAGCGGACATAGAAACCACTGAAGCTTTCTTT. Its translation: CASSQADIETTEAFF.

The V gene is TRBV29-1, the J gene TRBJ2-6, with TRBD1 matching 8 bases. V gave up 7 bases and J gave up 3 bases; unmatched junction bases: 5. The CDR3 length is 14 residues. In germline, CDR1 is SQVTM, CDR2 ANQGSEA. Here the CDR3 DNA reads TGCAGCGCCGAGACAGGGGTTGGGGCCAACGTCCTGACTTTC. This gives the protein CSAETGVGANVLTF.

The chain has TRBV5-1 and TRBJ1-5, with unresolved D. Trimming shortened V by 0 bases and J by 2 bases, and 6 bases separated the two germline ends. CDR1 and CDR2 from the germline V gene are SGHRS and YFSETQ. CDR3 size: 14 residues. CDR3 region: CASSLDSRNQPQHF. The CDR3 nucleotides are TGCGCCAGCAGCTTGGATAGCCGCAATCAGCCCCAGCATTTT.

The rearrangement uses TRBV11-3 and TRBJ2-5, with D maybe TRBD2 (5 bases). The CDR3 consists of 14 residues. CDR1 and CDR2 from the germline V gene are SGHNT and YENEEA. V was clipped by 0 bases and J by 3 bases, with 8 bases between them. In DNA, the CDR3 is TGTGCCAGCAGCTTAGATTCGGAGGAAGAGACCCAGTACTTC. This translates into CASSLDSEEETQYF.

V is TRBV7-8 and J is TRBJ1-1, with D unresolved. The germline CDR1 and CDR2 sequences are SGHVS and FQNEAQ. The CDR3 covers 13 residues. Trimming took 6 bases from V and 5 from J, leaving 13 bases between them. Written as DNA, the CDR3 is TGTGCCAGCAGAACCCTACAGCGGACTGAAGCTTTCTTT. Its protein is CASRTLQRTEAFF.

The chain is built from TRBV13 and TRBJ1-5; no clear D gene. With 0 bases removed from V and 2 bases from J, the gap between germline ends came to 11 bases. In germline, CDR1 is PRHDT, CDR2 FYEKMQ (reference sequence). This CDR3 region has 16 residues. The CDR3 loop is CASSLGAAGRNQPQHF. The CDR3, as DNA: TGTGCCAGCAGCTTAGGTGCGGCTGGCCGCAATCAGCCCCAGCATTTT.

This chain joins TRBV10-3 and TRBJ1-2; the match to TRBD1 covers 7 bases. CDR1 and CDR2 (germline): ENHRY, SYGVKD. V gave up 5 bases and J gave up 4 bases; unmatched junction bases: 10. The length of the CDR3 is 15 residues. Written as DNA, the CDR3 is TGTGCCATCAGTCCTGGACAGGTCCTATCCTATGGCTACACCTTC. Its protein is CAISPGQVLSYGYTF.

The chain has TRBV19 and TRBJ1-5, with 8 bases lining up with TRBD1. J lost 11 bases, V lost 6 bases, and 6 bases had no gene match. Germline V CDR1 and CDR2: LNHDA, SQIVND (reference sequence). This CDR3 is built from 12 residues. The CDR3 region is CASSITGGTQHF. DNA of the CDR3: TGTGCCAGTAGCATTACAGGGGGGACCCAGCATTTT.

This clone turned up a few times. The CDR3 sequence is CASSLAWAESTEAFF. The CDR3 nucleotides are TGCGCCAGCAGCTTGGCATGGGCAGAGTCCACTGAAGCTTTCTTT. This chain connects TRBV5-1 to TRBJ1-1, with no clear D. Between the trimmed V and J ends, which lost 0 bases and 4 bases, there was a span of 13 bases. The CDR3 covers 15 residues. Germline CDR1 reads SGHRS; CDR2 reads YFSETQ.

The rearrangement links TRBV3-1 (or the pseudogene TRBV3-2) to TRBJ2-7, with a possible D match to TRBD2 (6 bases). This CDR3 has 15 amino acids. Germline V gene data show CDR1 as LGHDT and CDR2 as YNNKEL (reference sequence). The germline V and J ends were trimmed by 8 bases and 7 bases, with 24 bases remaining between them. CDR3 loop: CASVGAAGLSREQYF. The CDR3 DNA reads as TGTGCCAGCGTAGGGGCCGCGGGGCTATCCAGGGAGCAGTACTTC.

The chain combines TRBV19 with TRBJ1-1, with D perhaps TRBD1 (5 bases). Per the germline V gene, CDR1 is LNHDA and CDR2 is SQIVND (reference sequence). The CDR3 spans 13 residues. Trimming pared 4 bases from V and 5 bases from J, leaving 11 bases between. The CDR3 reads CASSTGGWTEAFF. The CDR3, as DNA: TGTGCCAGTAGTACGGGGGGTTGGACTGAAGCTTTCTTT.

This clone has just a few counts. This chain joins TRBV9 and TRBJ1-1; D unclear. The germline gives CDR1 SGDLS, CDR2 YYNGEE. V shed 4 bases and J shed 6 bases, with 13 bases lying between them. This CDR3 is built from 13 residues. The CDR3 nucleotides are TGTGCCAGCAGCCCACACTTGGGCGCTGAAGCTTTCTTT. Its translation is CASSPHLGAEAFF.

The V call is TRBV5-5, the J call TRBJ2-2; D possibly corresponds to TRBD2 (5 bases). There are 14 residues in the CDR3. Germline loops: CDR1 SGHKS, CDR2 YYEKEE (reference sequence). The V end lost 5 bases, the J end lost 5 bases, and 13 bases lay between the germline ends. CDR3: CASSWGRGTGELFF. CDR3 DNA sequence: TGTGCCAGCAGTTGGGGTAGAGGGACCGGGGAGCTGTTTTTT.

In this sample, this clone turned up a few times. This chain's CDR3 is CASSIGDRGHYEQYF. Written as DNA, the CDR3 is TGTGCCAGTAGTATTGGAGACAGGGGGCACTACGAGCAGTACTTC. This rearrangement joins TRBV19 to TRBJ2-7, with 10 bases fitting TRBD1. The trim removed 3 bases at V and 3 bases at J, leaving 5 bases unmatched. The CDR3 runs 15 residues. Germline assignment: CDR1 LNHDA and CDR2 SQIVND (reference sequence).

The CDR3 spells CASSSTRSRGPRYDEQFF. CDR3 nucleotide sequence: TGTGCCAGCAGCTCGACCCGGTCTAGGGGCCCAAGGTACGATGAGCAGTTCTTC. The V gene is TRBV5-6, the J gene TRBJ2-1; tentatively, D is TRBD1 (5 bases). The CDR3 consists of 18 residues. Germline assignment: CDR1 SGHDT and CDR2 YYEEEE. Trimming removed 3 bases from V and 8 bases from J, with 27 bases in between.

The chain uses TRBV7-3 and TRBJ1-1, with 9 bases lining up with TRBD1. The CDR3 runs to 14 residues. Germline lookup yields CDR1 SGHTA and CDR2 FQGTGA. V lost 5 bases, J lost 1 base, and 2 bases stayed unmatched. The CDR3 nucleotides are TGTGCCAGCAGCCTGGGACAGGGGAACACTGAAGCTTTCTTT. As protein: CASSLGQGNTEAFF.

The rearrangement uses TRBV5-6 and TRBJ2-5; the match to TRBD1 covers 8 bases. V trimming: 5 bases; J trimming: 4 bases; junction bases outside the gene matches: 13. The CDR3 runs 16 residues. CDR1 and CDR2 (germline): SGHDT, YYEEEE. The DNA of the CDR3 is TGTGCCAGCAGTCGAAGAGGGACAGGCGGTGGAGAGACCCAGTACTTC. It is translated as CASSRRGTGGGETQYF.

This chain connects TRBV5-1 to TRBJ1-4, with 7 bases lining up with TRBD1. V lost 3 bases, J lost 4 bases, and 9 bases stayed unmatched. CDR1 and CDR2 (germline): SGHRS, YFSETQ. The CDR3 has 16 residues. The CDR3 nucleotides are TGCGCCAGCAGCTCGCCCACAGGGGCCGATAATGAAAAACTGTTTTTT. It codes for CASSSPTGADNEKLFF.

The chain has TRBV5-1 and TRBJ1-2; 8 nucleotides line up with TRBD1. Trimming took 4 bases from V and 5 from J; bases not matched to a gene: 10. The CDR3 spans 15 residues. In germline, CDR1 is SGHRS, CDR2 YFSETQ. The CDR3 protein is CASSVRGQGGYGYTF. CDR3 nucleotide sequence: TGCGCCAGCAGCGTACGTGGACAGGGAGGGTATGGCTACACCTTC.